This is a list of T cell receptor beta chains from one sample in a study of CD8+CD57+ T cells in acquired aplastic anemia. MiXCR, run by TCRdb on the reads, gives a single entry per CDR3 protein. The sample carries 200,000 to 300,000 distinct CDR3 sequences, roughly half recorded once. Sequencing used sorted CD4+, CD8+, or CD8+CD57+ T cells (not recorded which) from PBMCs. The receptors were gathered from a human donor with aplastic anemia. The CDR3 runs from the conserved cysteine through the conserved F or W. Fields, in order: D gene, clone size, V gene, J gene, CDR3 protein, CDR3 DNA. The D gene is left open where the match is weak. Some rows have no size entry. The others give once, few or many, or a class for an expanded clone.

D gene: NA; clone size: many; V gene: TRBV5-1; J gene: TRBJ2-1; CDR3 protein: CASKQGFEYYNEQFF; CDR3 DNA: TGCGCCAGCAAACAGGGTTTCGAATACTACAATGAGCAGTTCTTC
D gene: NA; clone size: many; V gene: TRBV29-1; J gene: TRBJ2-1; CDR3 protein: CSVSGWEFF; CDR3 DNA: TGCAGCGTTTCTGGGTGGGAGTTCTTC
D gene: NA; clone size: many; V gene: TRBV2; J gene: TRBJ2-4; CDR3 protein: CAIVLAKNIQYF; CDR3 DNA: TGTGCCATCGTACTAGCCAAAAACATTCAGTACTTC
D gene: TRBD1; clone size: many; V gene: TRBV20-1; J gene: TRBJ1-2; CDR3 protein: CSARDPDREGYGYTF; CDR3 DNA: TGCAGTGCTAGAGATCCGGACAGGGAGGGTTATGGCTACACCTTC
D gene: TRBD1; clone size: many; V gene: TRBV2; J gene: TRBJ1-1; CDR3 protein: CASSPQDRDVPAEAFF; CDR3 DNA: TGTGCCAGCAGTCCACAGGACAGGGATGTTCCCGCTGAAGCTTTCTTT
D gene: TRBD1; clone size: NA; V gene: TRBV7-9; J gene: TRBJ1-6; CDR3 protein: CASSLVDRAPSPLHF; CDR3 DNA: TGTGCCAGCAGCTTAGTCGACAGGGCCCCTTCACCCCTCCACTTT
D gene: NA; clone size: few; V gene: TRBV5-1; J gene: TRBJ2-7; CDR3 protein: CASSLASGPNYEQYF; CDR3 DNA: TGCGCCAGCAGCTTGGCGTCAGGGCCCAACTACGAGCAGTACTTC
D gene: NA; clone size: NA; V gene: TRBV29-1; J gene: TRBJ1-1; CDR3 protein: CSASSGAAAFF; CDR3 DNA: TGCAGCGCTAGCTCAGGGGCGGCCGCTTTCTTT
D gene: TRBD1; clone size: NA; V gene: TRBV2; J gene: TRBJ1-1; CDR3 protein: CASRYTGGLTEAFF; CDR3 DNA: TGTGCCAGCAGATATACAGGGGGCTTGACGGAAGCTTTCTTT
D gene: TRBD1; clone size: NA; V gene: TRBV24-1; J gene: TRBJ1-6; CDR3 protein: CATPDRGQAYNSPLHF; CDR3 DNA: TGTGCCACCCCTGACAGGGGGCAGGCCTATAATTCACCCCTCCACTTT
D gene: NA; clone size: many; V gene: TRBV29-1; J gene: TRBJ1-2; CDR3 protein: CSVEELQGLYGYTF; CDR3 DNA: TGCAGCGTTGAAGAACTACAGGGCCTCTATGGCTACACCTTC
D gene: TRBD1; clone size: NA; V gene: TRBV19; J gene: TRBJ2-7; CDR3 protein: CASSSGQDAYEQYF; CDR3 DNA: TGTGCCAGTAGTAGTGGACAGGACGCCTACGAGCAGTACTTC
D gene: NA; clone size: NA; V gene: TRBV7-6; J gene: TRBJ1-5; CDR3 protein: CANSLAAEWSQPQHF; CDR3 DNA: TGTGCCAACAGCTTAGCCGCGGAATGGAGTCAGCCCCAGCATTTT
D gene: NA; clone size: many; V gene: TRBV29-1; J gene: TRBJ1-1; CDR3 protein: CSVESGQVEAFF; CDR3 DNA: TGCAGCGTTGAATCGGGTCAGGTTGAAGCTTTCTTT
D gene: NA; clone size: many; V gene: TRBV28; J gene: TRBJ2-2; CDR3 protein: CASSLPGNTGELFF; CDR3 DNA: TGTGCCAGCAGTTTACCAGGGAACACCGGGGAGCTGTTTTTT
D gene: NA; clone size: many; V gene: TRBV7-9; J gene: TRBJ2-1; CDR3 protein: CASSLDIHYNEQFF; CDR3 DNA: TGTGCCAGCAGCTTGGACATCCATTACAATGAGCAGTTCTTC
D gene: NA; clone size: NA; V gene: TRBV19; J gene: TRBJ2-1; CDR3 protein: CASSFPGGEQFF; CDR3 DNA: TGTGCCAGTAGCTTCCCTGGGGGGGAGCAGTTCTTC
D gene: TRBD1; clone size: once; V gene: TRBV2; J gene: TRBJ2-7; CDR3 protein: CASSPTTGSYEQYF; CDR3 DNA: TGTGCCAGCAGTCCGACGACAGGGAGTTACGAGCAGTACTTC